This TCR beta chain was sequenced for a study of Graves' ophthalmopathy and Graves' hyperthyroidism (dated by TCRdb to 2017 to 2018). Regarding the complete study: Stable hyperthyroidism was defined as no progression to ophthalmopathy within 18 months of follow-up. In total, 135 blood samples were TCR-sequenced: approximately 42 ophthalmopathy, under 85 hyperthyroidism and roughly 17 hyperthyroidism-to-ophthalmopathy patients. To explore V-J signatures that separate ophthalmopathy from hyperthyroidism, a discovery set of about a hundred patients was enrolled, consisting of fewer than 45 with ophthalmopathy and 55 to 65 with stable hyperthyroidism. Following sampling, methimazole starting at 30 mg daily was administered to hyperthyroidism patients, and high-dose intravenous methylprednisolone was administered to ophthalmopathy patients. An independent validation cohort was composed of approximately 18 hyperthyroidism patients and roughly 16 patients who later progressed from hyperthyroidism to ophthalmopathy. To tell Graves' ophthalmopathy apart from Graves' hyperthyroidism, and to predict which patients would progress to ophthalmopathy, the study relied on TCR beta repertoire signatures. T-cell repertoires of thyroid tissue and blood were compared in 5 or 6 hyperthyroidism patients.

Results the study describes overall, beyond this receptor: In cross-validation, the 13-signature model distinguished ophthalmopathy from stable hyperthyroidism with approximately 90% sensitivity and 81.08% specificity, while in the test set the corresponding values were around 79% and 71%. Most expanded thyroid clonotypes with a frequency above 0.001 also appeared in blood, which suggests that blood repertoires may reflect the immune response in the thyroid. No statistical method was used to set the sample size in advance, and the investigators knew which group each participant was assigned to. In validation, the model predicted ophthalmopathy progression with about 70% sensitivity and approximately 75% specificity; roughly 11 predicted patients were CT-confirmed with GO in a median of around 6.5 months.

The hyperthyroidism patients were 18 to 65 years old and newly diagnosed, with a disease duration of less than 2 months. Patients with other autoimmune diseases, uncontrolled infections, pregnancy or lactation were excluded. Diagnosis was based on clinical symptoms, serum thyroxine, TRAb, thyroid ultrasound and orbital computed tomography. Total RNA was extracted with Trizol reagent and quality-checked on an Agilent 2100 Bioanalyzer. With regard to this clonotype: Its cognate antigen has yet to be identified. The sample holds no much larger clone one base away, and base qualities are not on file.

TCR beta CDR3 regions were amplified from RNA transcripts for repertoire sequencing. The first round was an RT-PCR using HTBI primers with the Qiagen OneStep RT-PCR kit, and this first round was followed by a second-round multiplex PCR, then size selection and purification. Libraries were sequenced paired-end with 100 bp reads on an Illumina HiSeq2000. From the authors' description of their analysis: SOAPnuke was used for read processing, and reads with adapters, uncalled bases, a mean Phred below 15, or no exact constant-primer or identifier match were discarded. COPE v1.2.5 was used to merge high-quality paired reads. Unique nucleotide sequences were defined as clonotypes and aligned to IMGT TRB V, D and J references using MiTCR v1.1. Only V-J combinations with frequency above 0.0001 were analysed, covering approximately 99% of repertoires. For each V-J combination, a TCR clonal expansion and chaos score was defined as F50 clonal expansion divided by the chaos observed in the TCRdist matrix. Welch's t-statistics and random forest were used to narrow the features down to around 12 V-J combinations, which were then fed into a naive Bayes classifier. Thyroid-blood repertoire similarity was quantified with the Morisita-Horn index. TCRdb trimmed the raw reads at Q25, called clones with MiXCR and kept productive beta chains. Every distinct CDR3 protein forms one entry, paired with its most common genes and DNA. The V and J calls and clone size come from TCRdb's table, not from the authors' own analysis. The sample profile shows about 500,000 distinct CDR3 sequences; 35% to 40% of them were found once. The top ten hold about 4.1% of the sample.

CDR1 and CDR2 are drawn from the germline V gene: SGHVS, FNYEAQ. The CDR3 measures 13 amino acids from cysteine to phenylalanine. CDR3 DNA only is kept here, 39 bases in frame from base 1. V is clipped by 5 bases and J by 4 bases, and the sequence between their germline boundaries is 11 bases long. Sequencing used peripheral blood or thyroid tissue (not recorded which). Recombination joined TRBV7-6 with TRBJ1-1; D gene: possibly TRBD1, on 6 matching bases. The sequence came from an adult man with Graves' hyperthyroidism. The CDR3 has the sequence CASSPGEGTEAFF. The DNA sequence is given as TGTGCCAGCAGCCCAGGGGAGGGCACTGAAGCTTTCTTT.